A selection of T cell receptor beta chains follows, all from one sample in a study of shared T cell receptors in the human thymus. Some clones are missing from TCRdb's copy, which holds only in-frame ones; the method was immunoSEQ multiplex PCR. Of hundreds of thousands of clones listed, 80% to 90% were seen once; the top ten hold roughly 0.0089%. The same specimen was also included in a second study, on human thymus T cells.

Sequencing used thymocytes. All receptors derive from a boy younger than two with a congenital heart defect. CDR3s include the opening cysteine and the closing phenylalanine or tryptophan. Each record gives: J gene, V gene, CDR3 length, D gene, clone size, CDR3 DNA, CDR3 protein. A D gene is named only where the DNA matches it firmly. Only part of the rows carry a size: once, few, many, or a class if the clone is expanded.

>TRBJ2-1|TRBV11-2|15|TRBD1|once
TGTGCCAGCAGCGTAGGACAGGGGGTTAACAATGAGCAGTTCTTC
CASSVGQGVNNEQFF
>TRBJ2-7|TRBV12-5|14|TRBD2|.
TGTGCTAGTCTCCTGCGGGAGGGCCGGGGCGAGCAGTACTTC
CASLLREGRGEQYF
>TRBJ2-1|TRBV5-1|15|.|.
TGCGCCAGCAGCTTGGAAGGGGGTGGTACGAATGAGCAGTTCTTC
CASSLEGGGTNEQFF
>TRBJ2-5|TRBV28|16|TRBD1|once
TGTGCCAGCACCCTGGGGGGGACAGGGTGGGGGGAGACCCAGTACTTC
CASTLGGTGWGETQYF
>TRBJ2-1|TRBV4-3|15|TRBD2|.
TGCGCCAGCAGCCATCTAGCGGGAGCCTACAATGAGCAGTTCTTC
CASSHLAGAYNEQFF
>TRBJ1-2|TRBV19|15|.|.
TGTGCCAGTAGTACAACCAGCAGGTGGGGGCGAGGCTACACCTTC
CASSTTSRWGRGYTF
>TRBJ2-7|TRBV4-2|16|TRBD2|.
TGTGCCAGCAGCCAAGGGGGCGGGAGGGCGGCGTACGAGCAGTACTTC
CASSQGGGRAAYEQYF
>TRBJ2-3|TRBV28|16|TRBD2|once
TGTGCCAGCAGTTCTACCGTGGCTAGCGGGACAGATACGCAGTATTTT
CASSSTVASGTDTQYF
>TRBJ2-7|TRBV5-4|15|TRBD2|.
TGTGCCAGCAGCAGGTTCGGGACTAGCGGTTACGAGCAGTACTTC
CASSRFGTSGYEQYF
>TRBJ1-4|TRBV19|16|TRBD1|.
TGTGCCAGTAGTATAGGAGTTTCAGGGGGCCAGGAAAAACTGTTTTTT
CASSIGVSGGQEKLFF
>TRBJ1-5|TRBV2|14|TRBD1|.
TGTGCCAGCAGTGGGACAGGGCCCAATCAGCCCCAGCATTTT
CASSGTGPNQPQHF
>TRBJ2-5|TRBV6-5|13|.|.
TGTGCCAGCAGTACAGGGCTCCAAGAGACCCAGTACTTC
CASSTGLQETQYF
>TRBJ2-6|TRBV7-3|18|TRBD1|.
TGTGCCAGCAGCTTAAAGGACCGACAGGGCTCTGGGGCCAACGTCCTGACTTTC
CASSLKDRQGSGANVLTF
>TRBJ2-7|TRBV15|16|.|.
TGTGCCACCAGCAGATCTAACAGTCGCACCTATTACGAGCAGTACTTC
CATSRSNSRTYYEQYF
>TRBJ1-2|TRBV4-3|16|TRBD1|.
TGCGCCAGCAGCCAAGATTGGGAGACAGGGGGCTATGGCTACACCTTC
CASSQDWETGGYGYTF
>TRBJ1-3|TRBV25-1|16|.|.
TGTGCCAGCAGTGAATACGACTTCCGCTCTGGAAACACCATATATTTT
CASSEYDFRSGNTIYF